The 13 T cell receptor beta chains given below trace back to one sample, sequenced in a study of memory CD4+ T cells and cytomegalovirus serostatus. Here immunoSEQ multiplex PCR was the method, and the copy in TCRdb shows in-frame clones only, minus some. The table includes some 87,000 clones, 80% detected once. The sort gate was single viable CD3+CD4+CD8-CD45RO+ cells for memory CD4+ T cells. Sequencing input: memory CD4+ T cells from blood. The receptors originated from an adult in good health and CMV-seropositive.

This chain connects TRBV6-5 to TRBJ1-1, with D maybe TRBD1 (5 bases). Trimming removed 2 bases at V and 5 bases at J, with 15 bases between. The CDR3 is made up of 15 amino acids. Per germline, CDR1 MNHEY and CDR2 SVGAGI. In nucleotides, the CDR3 is TGTGCCAGCAGTTACAAGGGGTTGGGTCGGACTGAAGCTTTCTTT. Protein product: CASSYKGLGRTEAFF.

The chain couples TRBV7-2 to TRBJ2-3; D possibly matches TRBD1 or TRBD2 (5 bases each). The CDR3 sequence is 15 residues long. V was cut by 5 bases and J by 0 bases, with 12 bases left in between. Per germline, CDR1 SGHTA and CDR2 FQGNSA. CDR3 protein: CASSPGTTSTDTQYF. CDR3 in DNA: TGTGCCAGCAGCCCGGGGACGACGAGCACAGATACGCAGTATTTT.

The DNA for the CDR3 is TGTGCCAGCAGCTTAGGGATAGGCGCTGAAGCTTTCTTT. This encodes CASSLGIGAEAFF. This chain uses TRBV7-8 with TRBJ1-1; D is unresolved. With 1 base removed from V and 6 bases from J, the gap between germline ends came to 9 bases. Germline CDR1 reads SGHVS; CDR2 reads FQNEAQ. This CDR3 is 13 amino acids long.

A single count supports this clone. The rearrangement links TRBV5-4 to TRBJ1-4; D gene ambiguous. The V gene's germline CDR1 is SGHNT and CDR2 YYREEE (reference sequence). V lost 4 bases and J lost 3, with 7 bases in between. The CDR3 totals 13 residues. The chain's CDR3 is CASSGSANEKLFF. CDR3 sequence (DNA): TGTGCCAGCAGCGGGTCTGCTAATGAAAAACTGTTTTTT.

The V and J genes are TRBV11-1 and TRBJ2-7; possibly TRBD1 for D (5 bases). CDR1 is SGHAT and CDR2 is FQDESV in the germline V gene (reference sequence). V lost 2 bases and J lost 4, with 6 bases in between. The CDR3 length is 12 residues. The CDR3: CASSLQGYEQYF. The DNA for the CDR3 is TGTGCCAGCAGCTTACAGGGTTACGAGCAGTACTTC.

V and J are TRBV25-1 and TRBJ2-2; maybe TRBD1 (5 bases). The V end was cut by 8 bases, the J end by 0 bases, with 13 bases between. Looked up from germline, CDR1 is MGHDK and CDR2 is SYGVNS. CDR3 size: 15 residues. This CDR3 is CASSRTSANTGELFF. The CDR3 nucleotides read TGTGCCAGCTCCCGGACATCGGCGAACACCGGGGAGCTGTTTTTT.

This clone is a singleton in its sample. V is TRBV30 and J is TRBJ2-7, with D tentatively TRBD1 or TRBD2 (5 bases each). This CDR3 has 15 amino acids. V was pared by 3 bases and J by 2 bases, with 17 bases between. Germline CDR1 GTSNPN, CDR2 SVGIG (reference sequence). For the CDR3, the DNA is TGTGCCTGGAGCGAATTGGGGGTAACCACCTACGAGCAGTACTTC. Its translation is CAWSELGVTTYEQYF.

This chain links TRBV4-3 with TRBJ2-3; the match to TRBD2 covers 12 bases. Germline values: CDR1 LGHNA, CDR2 YSLEER. V lost 4 bases to trimming and J lost 0 bases; unmatched junction nucleotides: 8. The CDR3 loop spans 18 amino acids. The CDR3 region has the DNA TGCGCCAGCAGCCTACTAGCGGGAGGCTCTCCTAGCACAGATACGCAGTATTTT. This translates into CASSLLAGGSPSTDTQYF.

The sample holds a few counts of this clone. V gene TRBV2 combines with J gene TRBJ1-5, with D hard to call. V lost 6 bases to trimming and J lost 4 bases, with 10 bases between them. This CDR3 spans 13 amino acids. Germline V lookup: CDR1 SNHLY, CDR2 FYNNEI. The CDR3 sequence: CASSNWANQPQHF. The CDR3, as DNA: TGTGCCAGCAGCAATTGGGCGAATCAGCCCCAGCATTTT.

In this sample, this clone turned up a few times. The V gene is TRBV19, the J gene TRBJ2-2, with D hard to call. Germline assignment: CDR1 LNHDA and CDR2 SQIVND (reference sequence). This CDR3 contains 16 residues. Trimming pared 7 bases from V and 5 bases from J, leaving 20 bases between. In nucleotides, the CDR3 is TGTGCCAGTACCCCACGGTGGGGAATCGGGACCGGGGAGCTGTTTTTT. Encoded protein: CASTPRWGIGTGELFF.

V usage is TRBV6-5 and J usage is TRBJ1-2, with D possibly being TRBD1 (6 bases). Germline V CDR1 and CDR2: MNHEY, SVGAGI. With 2 bases removed from V and 8 bases from J, the gap between germline ends came to 12 bases. The CDR3 covers 13 residues. CDR3 protein: CASSYGGARGYTF. Here the CDR3 DNA reads TGTGCCAGCAGTTACGGGGGGGCGCGCGGCTACACCTTC.

This clone was picked up one time. This rearrangement joins TRBV20-1 to TRBJ2-1, with D perhaps matching TRBD1 (7 bases). The CDR3 covers 11 residues. Germline V gene data show CDR1 as DFQATT and CDR2 as SNEGSKA (reference sequence). V gave up 7 bases and J gave up 10 bases, with 14 bases separating them. DNA of the CDR3: TGCAGTGTCGGCGGGGACAGAGAGCAGTTCTTC. Amino acids: CSVGGDREQFF.

The V gene is TRBV11-2, the J gene TRBJ1-2, with 9 positions matching TRBD1. V was pared by 5 bases and J by 2 bases, with 3 bases of the junction left unmatched. Germline lookup yields CDR1 SGHAT and CDR2 FQNNGV. The CDR3 extends over 14 amino acids. The CDR3 sequence is CASSPGQGNYGYTF. In DNA, the CDR3 is TGTGCCAGCAGCCCGGGACAGGGAAACTATGGCTACACCTTC. The full variable domain, rest sourced from reference TRBV11-2 and TRBJ1-2, is EAGVAQSPRYKIIEKRQSVAFWCNPISGHATLYWYQQILGQGPKLLIQFQNNGVVDDSQLPKDRFSAERLKGVDSTLKIQPAKLEDSAVYLCASSPGQGNYGYTFGSGTRLTVV.